Following are 29 T cell receptor beta chains from one sample sequenced in a study of response to subunit inactivated influenza vaccine. TCRdb called the RT-PCR reads again in MiXCR, with one record for every CDR3 protein. The sample yields about 530,000 distinct CDR3 sequences, about 12% seen once. The sample consisted of PBMCs from blood, taken on the day of vaccination. These receptors came from a man aged 50 or older who received an inactivated influenza vaccine.

CDR3 loop: CASSPLRSSYEQYF. The CDR3 DNA reads as TGTGCCAGCAGTCCTCTTAGGAGCTCCTACGAGCAGTACTTC. V gene TRBV12-3 or TRBV12-4 combines with J gene TRBJ2-7; D is uncertain. This CDR3 contains 14 residues. V dropped 5 bases and J dropped 0 bases, with 11 bases sitting between them.

This clonotype was counted a few times. The rearrangement joins TRBV6-2 or TRBV6-3 to TRBJ1-2, with 8 nucleotides matching TRBD1. From germline, CDR1 is MNHEY and CDR2 SVGEGT. The CDR3 is made up of 13 amino acids. Trimming removed 7 bases from V and 4 bases from J; junction bases left unmatched: 5. The CDR3 region is CASNDRGGYGYTF. CDR3 in DNA: TGTGCCAGCAATGACAGGGGCGGCTATGGCTACACCTTC.

This clonotype was seen repeatedly, ten times or more. The V call is TRBV9, the J call TRBJ2-7, with unresolved D. This CDR3 has 13 amino acids. Per the germline V gene, CDR1 is SGDLS and CDR2 is YYNGEE. V was trimmed by 4 bases and J by 0 bases, leaving 8 bases between them. CDR3 coding DNA: TGTGCCAGCAGCAATCAGAACTCCTACGAGCAGTACTTC. As protein: CASSNQNSYEQYF.

The chain uses TRBV29-1 and TRBJ1-2; 10 bases agree with TRBD1. J lost 4 bases, V lost 3 bases, and 2 bases had no gene match. The CDR3 spans 13 residues. Germline V gene data show CDR1 as SQVTM and CDR2 as ANQGSEA. CDR3 sequence (DNA): TGCAGCGTTGAGGGACAGGGGAGCTATGGCTACACCTTC. Its protein product is CSVEGQGSYGYTF.

This clonotype occurred many times. This rearrangement joins TRBV7-2 to TRBJ1-4; unclear D gene. CDR1 is SGHTA, CDR2 FQGNSA, per germline. There are 14 residues in the CDR3. V dropped 0 bases and J dropped 8 bases, with 10 bases sitting between them. The CDR3 is CASSLAGIREKLFF. The CDR3 DNA reads TGTGCCAGCAGCTTAGCCGGGATTCGGGAAAAACTGTTTTTT.

This clonotype was found once. V gene TRBV27 combines with J gene TRBJ2-2, with D maybe TRBD2 (5 bases). CDR1 and CDR2 (germline): MNHEY, SMNVEV (reference sequence). There are 20 residues in the CDR3. V lost 0 bases and J 6 bases, leaving 26 bases between the germline ends. The CDR3 DNA follows: TGTGCCAGCAGTTTATCCAATTGGGCGGGCTCCGTCCCAAGATCCGGGGAGCTGTTTTTT. This translates into CASSLSNWAGSVPRSGELFF.

As concerns this clonotype: At one of its ends the junction is not consistent with the germline gene, which may arise from a read error. The rearrangement links TRBV3-1 to TRBJ2-5; TRBD2 is a possible D gene (5 bases). CDR1 LGHDT and CDR2 YNNKEL come from the germline V gene (reference sequence). The CDR3 totals 14 residues. The CDR3 protein is CVSSHGLGEETQYF. DNA for the CDR3: TGTGTCAGCAGCCACGGACTCGGCGAAGAGACCCAGTACTTC.

In this sample, this clonotype turned up many times. The chain joins TRBV7-8 to TRBJ2-1, with 8 bases fitting TRBD1. This CDR3 contains 15 residues. Germline V gene lookup returns CDR1 SGHVS and CDR2 FQNEAQ. V lost 3 bases and J lost 1; bases outside the gene matches: 2. CDR3 sequence (DNA): TGTGCCAGCAGCTTCGACAGGGGATCCTACAATGAGCAGTTCTTC. Its protein is CASSFDRGSYNEQFF.

This chain joins TRBV5-1 and TRBJ1-2; no definite D call. The V end lost 0 bases, the J end lost 4 bases, and 13 bases lay between the germline ends. This CDR3 has 15 amino acids. The germline CDR1 and CDR2 sequences are SGHRS and YFSETQ. CDR3 residues: CASSLEGGSSYGYTF. The CDR3 bases are TGCGCCAGCAGCTTGGAAGGAGGATCCTCCTATGGCTACACCTTC. The variable domain in full, completed from reference TRBV5-1 and TRBJ1-2, reads KAGVTQTPRYLIKTRGQQVTLSCSPISGHRSVSWYQQTPGQGLQFLFEYFSETQRNKGNFPGRFSGRQFSNSRSEMNVSTLELGDSALYLCASSLEGGSSYGYTFGSGTRLTVV.

The chain joins TRBV4-3 to TRBJ2-1; TRBD2 matches 8 bases. Trimming at V came to 0 bases and at J to 6 bases, leaving 10 bases not matched to a gene. CDR1 is LGHNA, CDR2 YSLEER, per germline. CDR3 length: 17 amino acids. The CDR3 nucleotides are TGCGCCAGCAGCCAAGATCCCGGGACTAGAGTAGGCAATGAGCAGTTCTTC. Amino acid sequence: CASSQDPGTRVGNEQFF.

This clonotype was counted only a few times. The chain recombines TRBV5-6 with TRBJ2-1; D might be TRBD2 (5 bases). Germline lookup yields CDR1 SGHDT and CDR2 YYEEEE. Trimming shortened V by 1 base and J by 7 bases, and 15 bases separated the two germline ends. CDR3 size: 15 residues. DNA for the CDR3: TGTGCCAGCAGCTTGAAGCGGACTCCTCAAAATGAGCAGTTCTTC. Its translation: CASSLKRTPQNEQFF.

In its sample, this clonotype was seen many times. V usage is TRBV28 and J usage is TRBJ2-2, with no clear D. CDR1 and CDR2 from the germline V gene are MDHEN and SYDVKM. This CDR3 comprises 15 residues. Trimming stripped 6 bases from V and 0 bases from J, with 11 bases between. CDR3 nucleotides: TGTGCCAGCAGATTTAGTGTGTCGAACACCGGGGAGCTGTTTTTT. The encoded protein is CASRFSVSNTGELFF.

The sample holds a few counts of this clonotype. The rearrangement links TRBV12-3 or TRBV12-4 to TRBJ2-5, with D possibly being TRBD2 (5 bases). This CDR3 has 11 residues. Trimming removed 4 bases at V and 5 bases at J, with 5 bases between. Written as DNA, the CDR3 is TGTGCCAGCAGTTGGAGGGAGACCCAGTACTTC. Encoded protein: CASSWRETQYF.

Many counts were recorded for this clonotype. The chain uses TRBV12-3 or TRBV12-4 and TRBJ2-3, with unresolved D. Trimming removed 7 bases from V and 4 bases from J, with 12 bases in between. The CDR3 totals 13 residues. The DNA of the CDR3 is TGTGCCAGCACGATGACAAATTCAGATACGCAGTATTTT. Its protein product is CASTMTNSDTQYF.

Turning to this clonotype: A much larger clone lies one base from this, so it may be a read error. The chain couples TRBV12-3 or TRBV12-4 to TRBJ2-3; 7 nucleotides align to TRBD1. The CDR3 sequence is 14 residues long. CDR3 protein: CASSGRVGTDTHYF. DNA of the CDR3: TGTGCCAGCAGTGGCAGGGTTGGGACAGATACGCACTATTTT.

V and J are TRBV4-2 and TRBJ2-7, with D maybe TRBD1 (5 bases). The CDR3 spans 17 residues. With 0 bases removed from V and 4 bases from J, the gap between germline ends came to 19 bases. CDR1 and CDR2 (germline): LGHNA, YNFKEQ. CDR3 residues: CASSQDMLGQPPYEQYF. DNA of the CDR3: TGTGCCAGCAGCCAAGATATGTTGGGGCAGCCGCCGTACGAGCAGTACTTC.

In this sample, this clonotype turned up many times. The chain employs TRBV7-8 and TRBJ1-5; a possible D gene is TRBD1 (6 bases). This CDR3 region has 19 residues. Germline V gene sequence: CDR1 SGHVS, CDR2 FQNEAQ. Deletions cut 7 bases from V and 2 bases from J, with 27 bases between. The CDR3 spells CASKVEFGGRALGNQPQHF. The CDR3 nucleotides read TGTGCCAGCAAGGTGGAGTTCGGGGGGCGAGCTTTGGGCAATCAGCCCCAGCATTTT.

This clonotype was observed a few times. CDR3 in amino acids: CASSFTAGGYGYTF. DNA for the CDR3: TGTGCCAGCAGTTTCACGGCCGGGGGCTATGGCTACACCTTC. The V and J genes are TRBV28 and TRBJ1-2, with a weak D call TRBD1 (5 bases). CDR1 is MDHEN, CDR2 SYDVKM, per germline. This CDR3 spans 14 amino acids. The ends were cut back, 3 bases at V and 4 bases at J, with 12 bases in the middle.

This chain connects TRBV10-3 to TRBJ2-2, with TRBD1 matching 7 bases. Germline loops: CDR1 ENHRY, CDR2 SYGVKD. V lost 6 bases and J lost 2; bases outside the gene matches: 18. This CDR3 has 19 amino acids. This CDR3 is CAISSPTGMESANTGELFF. As DNA, the CDR3 is TGTGCCATCAGCTCCCCGACAGGGATGGAATCGGCTAACACCGGGGAGCTGTTTTTT.

This chain connects TRBV7-2 to TRBJ2-7; the D is unclear. The CDR3 has 15 residues. V lost 4 bases, J lost 2 bases, and 15 bases lay in between. Germline CDR1 reads SGHTA; CDR2 reads FQGNSA. The CDR3 sequence: CASSSAWGLTYEQYF. CDR3 coding DNA: TGTGCCAGCAGCTCAGCGTGGGGATTGACCTACGAGCAGTACTTC.

The V call is TRBV3-1, the J call TRBJ1-4; no clear D. Germline V gene sequence: CDR1 LGHDT, CDR2 YNNKEL (reference sequence). CDR3 length: 16 amino acids. V was clipped by 0 bases and J by 0 bases, with 8 bases between them. The CDR3 DNA follows: TGTGCCAGCAGCCAAGATAGCGCAGCAACTAATGAAAAACTGTTTTTT. The encoded protein is CASSQDSAATNEKLFF.

The CDR3 protein is CASSLNRQKETQYF. For the CDR3, the DNA is TGCGCCAGCAGCTTGAACCGGCAGAAAGAGACCCAGTACTTC. The rearrangement uses TRBV5-1 and TRBJ2-5; no clear D. Trimming shortened V by 1 base and J by 3 bases, and 10 bases separated the two germline ends. Germline values: CDR1 SGHRS, CDR2 YFSETQ. CDR3 length: 14 residues. Filled out from reference TRBV5-1 and TRBJ2-5, the complete variable domain reads KAGVTQTPRYLIKTRGQQVTLSCSPISGHRSVSWYQQTPGQGLQFLFEYFSETQRNKGNFPGRFSGRQFSNSRSEMNVSTLELGDSALYLCASSLNRQKETQYFGPGTRLLVL.

This clonotype was seen only a few times. The chain carries TRBV5-1 and TRBJ2-2; the D is unclear. The CDR3 sequence is 15 residues long. V lost 4 bases and J 5 bases, leaving 15 bases between the germline ends. Germline V lookup: CDR1 SGHRS, CDR2 YFSETQ. As DNA, the CDR3 is TGCGCCAGCAGCCAAAGGCCGGAGTTAACCGGGGAGCTGTTTTTT. Amino acid sequence: CASSQRPELTGELFF.

The chain employs TRBV28 and TRBJ1-1; D unresolved. Germline V gene lookup returns CDR1 MDHEN and CDR2 SYDVKM. The V and J ends lost 6 bases and 0 bases respectively, with 5 bases between them. This CDR3 has 12 residues. CDR3 DNA: TGTGCCAGCAGGGGAATGAACACTGAAGCTTTCTTT. It is translated as CASRGMNTEAFF.

This clonotype has more than one count but fewer than ten. The rearrangement links TRBV20-1 to TRBJ2-7, with a possible D match to TRBD2 (6 bases). Germline CDR1 is DFQATT and CDR2 is SNEGSKA (reference sequence). The CDR3 covers 9 residues. Trimming took 7 bases from V and 6 from J, leaving 7 bases between them. The CDR3 loop reads CSVGGEQYF. The CDR3 DNA follows: TGCAGTGTCGGGGGCGAGCAGTACTTC.

The chain uses TRBV10-3 and TRBJ2-7; 9 nucleotides match TRBD2. The CDR3 sequence is 14 residues long. Germline trimming cut 5 bases from V and 3 bases from J; bases unmatched to any gene: 5. Germline CDR1 and CDR2: ENHRY and SYGVKD. The CDR3 protein is CAISRASGNYEQYF. The CDR3 coding sequence is TGTGCCATCAGTAGGGCTAGCGGGAACTACGAGCAGTACTTC.

This clonotype was picked up many times. The chain links TRBV5-6 to TRBJ2-1, with 10 bases that match TRBD2. This CDR3 has 17 residues. The V gene end was trimmed by 1 base and the J gene end by 8 bases; junction bases not matched to a gene: 12. CDR1 is SGHDT and CDR2 is YYEEEE in the germline V gene. The CDR3 region has the DNA TGTGCCAGCAGCTTGACCGAGCGGACTAGCGGTAGGGATGAGCAGTTCTTC. It yields the protein CASSLTERTSGRDEQFF. Supplemented by reference TRBV5-6 and TRBJ2-1, the full variable domain reads DAGVTQSPTHLIKTRGQQVTLRCSPKSGHDTVSWYQQALGQGPQFIFQYYEEEERQRGNFPDRFSGHQFPNYSSELNVNALLLGDSALYLCASSLTERTSGRDEQFFGPGTRLTVL.

The chain carries TRBV9 and TRBJ2-5; TRBD2 matches 13 bases. Trimming cost V 5 bases and J 0 bases; bases outside gene matches: 7. Germline V gene lookup returns CDR1 SGDLS and CDR2 YYNGEE. The CDR3 totals 17 residues. The CDR3 DNA is TGTGCCAGCAGTCGGACTAGCGGGGGACCCTACCAAGAGACCCAGTACTTC. Amino acid sequence: CASSRTSGGPYQETQYF.

V gene TRBV20-1 combines with J gene TRBJ2-1, with 10 bases lining up with TRBD2. The CDR3 length is 17 residues. Trimming took 5 bases from V and 7 from J; bases not matched to a gene: 17. Germline values: CDR1 DFQATT, CDR2 SNEGSKA (reference sequence). The CDR3: CSASDRPSGSSVNEQFF. CDR3 nucleotide sequence: TGCAGTGCTTCCGACCGGCCTAGCGGGAGCTCTGTAAATGAGCAGTTCTTC.